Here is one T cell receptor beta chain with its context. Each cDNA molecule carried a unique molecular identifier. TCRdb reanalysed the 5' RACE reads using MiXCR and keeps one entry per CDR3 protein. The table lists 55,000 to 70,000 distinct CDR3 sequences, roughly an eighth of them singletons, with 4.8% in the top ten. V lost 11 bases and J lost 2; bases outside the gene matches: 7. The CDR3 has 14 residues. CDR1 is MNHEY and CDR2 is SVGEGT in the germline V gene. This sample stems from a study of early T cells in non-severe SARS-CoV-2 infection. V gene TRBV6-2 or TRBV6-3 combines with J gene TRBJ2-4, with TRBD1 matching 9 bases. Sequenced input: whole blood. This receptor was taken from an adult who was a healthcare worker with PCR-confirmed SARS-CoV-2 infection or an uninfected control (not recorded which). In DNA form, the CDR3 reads TGTGCCCGCGAGGGGACAGGGCCCAAAAACATTCAGTACTTC. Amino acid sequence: CAREGTGPKNIQYF.